These 6 T cell receptor beta chains came from one sample sequenced in a study of T cells in women clearing cervical HPV infection. The assay was immunoSEQ multiplex PCR, and TCRdb's table has in-frame clones only and misses some. Recorded here are around 39,000 clones; the top ten clones represent roughly 6.8%. Sequencing was done on a sample of blood buffy coat. These receptor sequences come from a woman aged 18-70 years with a cervical HPV16 infection that either progressed to CIN3+ or cleared (not recorded which).

In the case of this clone: Coverage ceases 3 residues before the CDR3 finishes, and the germline J gene fills in the end. J is TRBJ1-6 and V is TRBV7-9; 8 positions match TRBD1. Germline CDR1 and CDR2: SEHNR and FQNEAQ (reference sequence). CDR3 length: 15 residues. Trimming cost V 1 base and J 9 bases; bases outside gene matches: 5. This CDR3 reads CASSLGSGGGSPLHF. The CDR3 DNA, read in part, is TGTGCCAGCAGCTTAGGTTCAGGGGGCGGTTCACCC.

Remarks on this clone: The CDR3 end is not reached by the read, which stops 3 residues before it; the germline J gene fills it in. This sequence joins TRBV20-1 and TRBJ1-1, with TRBD1 matching 8 bases. CDR1 is DFQATT and CDR2 is SNEGSKA in the germline V gene (reference sequence). The CDR3 contains 13 residues. The V and J ends lost 5 bases and 4 bases, in that order; junction bases with no gene match: 6. The CDR3 here is CSAGRQGFTEAFF. CDR3 DNA, as far as it was read: TGCAGTGCTGGACGACAGGGGTTCACTGAA.

As concerns this clone: The read gets to within 3 residues of the CDR3 end, and the germline J gene fills in the rest. The V and J genes are TRBV19 and TRBJ2-7; D ambiguous. Germline-derived CDR1 and CDR2 are LNHDA and SQIVND (reference sequence). The CDR3 spans 10 residues. With 8 bases removed from V and 6 bases from J, the gap between germline ends came to 8 bases. The sequenced part of the CDR3 DNA is TGTGCCAGTCCTGGGCGCGAG. The encoded protein is CASPGRE. The entire CDR3 protein is CASPGREQYF.

Details on this clone: With the read ending 3 residues before the CDR3 end, the germline J gene is used to fill in that end. The rearrangement uses TRBV5-1 and TRBJ2-2, with 8 nucleotides matching TRBD2. Germline V gene data show CDR1 as SGHRS and CDR2 as YFSETQ. J gave up 2 bases and V 0 bases, and 3 bases lay outside the gene matches. The CDR3 has 16 amino acids. The CDR3 here is CASSLEVAGNTGELFF. The covered CDR3 bases are TGCGCCAGCAGCTTGGAGGTAGCGGGAAACACCGGGGAG. The full variable domain, with the rest looked up from reference TRBV5-1 and TRBJ2-2, is KAGVTQTPRYLIKTRGQQVTLSCSPISGHRSVSWYQQTPGQGLQFLFEYFSETQRNKGNFPGRFSGRQFSNSRSEMNVSTLELGDSALYLCASSLEVAGNTGELFFGEGSRLTVL.

In the case of this clone: The read falls 3 residues short of the CDR3 end, and the missing part is taken from the germline J gene. This chain connects TRBV10-3 to TRBJ1-2; TRBD1 aligns across 7 bases. Germline CDR1 reads ENHRY; CDR2 reads SYGVKD. After removal of 6 bases from V and 6 bases from J, the junction contained 10 bases not matched to a gene. This CDR3 region has 14 residues. The CDR3 bases that were read are TGTGCCATCAGCCGACAGGGAGGAGGAAATGGC. It encodes CAISRQGGGNG. The whole CDR3 sequence is CAISRQGGGNGYTF.

CDR3 bases read: TGTGCCAGCAGTTTCGGGGAGGGGGCGAAGGGC. It codes for CASSFGEGAKG. The CDR3 in its entirety is CASSFGEGAKGYTF. The rearrangement links TRBV28 to TRBJ1-2; TRBD1 matches at 7 bases. The read stops 3 residues short of the end of the CDR3; the missing end is completed from the germline J gene. This CDR3 comprises 14 residues. Germline CDR1 and CDR2: MDHEN and SYDVKM.